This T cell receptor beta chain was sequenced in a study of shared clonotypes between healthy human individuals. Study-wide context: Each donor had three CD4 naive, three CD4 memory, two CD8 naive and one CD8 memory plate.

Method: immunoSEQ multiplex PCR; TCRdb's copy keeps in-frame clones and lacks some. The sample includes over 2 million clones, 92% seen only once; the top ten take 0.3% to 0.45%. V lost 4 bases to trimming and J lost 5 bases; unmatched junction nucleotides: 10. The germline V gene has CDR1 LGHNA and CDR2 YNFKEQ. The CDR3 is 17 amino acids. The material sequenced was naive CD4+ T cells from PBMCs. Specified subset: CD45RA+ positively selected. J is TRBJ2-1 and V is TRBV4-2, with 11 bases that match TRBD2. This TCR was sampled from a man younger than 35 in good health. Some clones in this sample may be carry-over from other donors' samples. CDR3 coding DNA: TGTGCCAGCAGCCGTCCCCTGATTAGCGGGAGGGACAATGAGCAGTTCTTC. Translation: CASSRPLISGRDNEQFF.